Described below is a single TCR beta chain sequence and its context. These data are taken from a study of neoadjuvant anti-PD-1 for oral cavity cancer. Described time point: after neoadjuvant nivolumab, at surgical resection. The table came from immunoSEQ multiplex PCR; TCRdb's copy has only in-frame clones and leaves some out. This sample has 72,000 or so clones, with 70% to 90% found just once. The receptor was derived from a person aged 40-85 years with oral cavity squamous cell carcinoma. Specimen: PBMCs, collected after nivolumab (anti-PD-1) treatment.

The CDR3 here is CASRVGADTGELFF. CDR3 in DNA: TGTGCCAGCAGAGTTGGGGCCGACACCGGGGAGCTGTTTTTT. The gene calls are TRBV11-2 and TRBJ2-2, with D possibly matching TRBD1 (5 bases). The CDR3 loop spans 14 amino acids. The germline gives CDR1 SGHAT, CDR2 FQNNGV. Trimming removed 6 bases from V and 3 bases from J, with 11 bases in between.